A selection of T cell receptor beta chains follows, all from one sample in a study of blood T cell repertoires in COVID-19. Generated by immunoSEQ multiplex PCR, the TCRdb table keeps only in-frame clones and is missing some. Among just over 350,000 clones listed, 86% were seen once. Sample: peripheral blood. Every receptor here comes from a woman aged 60 to 75 with COVID-19, enrolled during active disease. The CDR3 runs from the conserved cysteine through the conserved F or W. D genes are given only for firm matches. For some rows the clone size is stated as once, few or many, or as a class when expanded; others skip it.

v_call	d_call	j_call	clone_size	cdr3_aa	cdr3_nt
TRBV6-6	-	TRBJ2-1	-	CASRIPGATTGEQFF	TGTGCCAGCAGGATCCCTGGCGCCACTACTGGTGAGCAGTTCTTC
TRBV7-2	-	TRBJ1-2	-	CASSPVRARAGYTF	TGTGCCAGCAGCCCGGTGAGGGCCCGGGCTGGCTACACCTTC
TRBV6-2/TRBV6-3	-	TRBJ1-1	-	CASSYRTLNTEAFF	TGTGCCAGCAGTTACAGGACACTAAACACTGAAGCTTTCTTT
TRBV7-2	-	TRBJ1-2	-	CASSLGTFPGYTF	TGTGCCAGCAGCTTAGGGACTTTCCCTGGCTACACCTTC
TRBV7-2	-	TRBJ1-5	-	CASSLETGRATQPQHF	TGTGCCAGCAGCTTAGAAACAGGGAGGGCCACTCAGCCCCAGCATTTT
TRBV7-2	-	TRBJ2-7	-	CASSSPSSYEQYF	TGTGCCAGCAGCTCCCCTAGCTCCTACGAGCAGTACTTC
TRBV19	TRBD1	TRBJ1-6	-	CASSYGTGYNSPLHF	TGTGCCAGTAGTTATGGGACAGGGTACAATTCACCCCTCCACTTT
TRBV9	-	TRBJ2-6	-	CASSFSGMAYSGANVLTF	TGTGCCAGCAGCTTCTCAGGGATGGCTTACTCTGGGGCCAACGTCCTGACTTTC
TRBV30	TRBD2	TRBJ2-1	few	CAWSVPKRGVYNEQFF	TGTGCCTGGAGTGTACCCAAGCGGGGGGTGTACAATGAGCAGTTCTTC
TRBV9	-	TRBJ1-2	-	CASSDTGQAHDGYTF	TGTGCCAGCAGCGACACTGGGCAGGCCCATGATGGCTACACCTTC
TRBV5-1	TRBD2	TRBJ2-5	-	CASSLLSGGPTETQYF	TGCGCCAGCAGCTTGCTCAGCGGGGGGCCAACGGAGACCCAGTACTTC
TRBV19	-	TRBJ1-4	-	CASSMESLNEKLFF	TGTGCCAGTAGTATGGAGTCCTTAAATGAAAAACTGTTTTTT
TRBV6-5	-	TRBJ1-1	-	CASSYSPGEAFF	TGTGCCAGCAGTTACTCGCCAGGTGAAGCTTTCTTT
TRBV18	TRBD2	TRBJ2-7	-	CASSPPASGGAGEQYF	TGTGCCAGCTCACCACCGGCCAGCGGGGGAGCAGGCGAGCAGTACTTC
TRBV7-3	TRBD2	TRBJ2-2	-	CASSSPTSGGRYTGELFF	TGTGCCAGCAGCTCACCGACTAGCGGGGGGCGATACACCGGGGAGCTGTTTTTT
TRBV3-1/TRBV3-2	-	TRBJ1-1	-	CASSQGFSEEAFF	TGTGCCAGCAGCCAAGGTTTCAGCGAAGAAGCTTTCTTT
TRBV30	-	TRBJ1-1	-	CAWSGRGAFF	TGTGCCTGGAGTGGTAGAGGGGCTTTCTTT
TRBV11-2	-	TRBJ1-6	-	CASSSGRWKSIYNSPLHF	TGTGCCAGCAGCTCAGGTAGGTGGAAGTCGATTTATAATTCACCCCTCCACTTT
TRBV11-3	TRBD1	TRBJ1-2	-	CASSSQGDGGYTF	TGTGCCAGCAGCTCACAGGGGGATGGTGGCTACACCTTC
TRBV7-2	TRBD1	TRBJ2-7	-	CASSFDRAVSYEQYF	TGTGCCAGCAGCTTTGACAGGGCTGTCTCCTACGAGCAGTACTTC
TRBV6-5	TRBD1	TRBJ2-5	-	CASSLGTGGQTQYF	TGTGCCAGCAGTTTGGGGACAGGGGGGCAGACCCAGTACTTC
TRBV10-1	-	TRBJ1-3	once	CASSEASSGNTIYF	TGCGCCAGCAGTGAAGCTAGCTCTGGAAACACCATATATTTT
TRBV2	-	TRBJ2-5	-	CASSGGGALETQYF	TGTGCCAGCAGTGGAGGGGGGGCCCTAGAGACCCAGTACTTC
TRBV29-1	-	TRBJ1-1	once	CSVRREFSTEAFF	TGCAGCGTTCGTCGGGAGTTCAGCACTGAAGCTTTCTTT
TRBV6-5	TRBD1	TRBJ1-1	-	CASRAWTGLTEAFF	TGTGCCAGCAGAGCTTGGACAGGGCTCACTGAAGCTTTCTTT
TRBV7-2	TRBD2	TRBJ2-7	-	CASSLSGARFYEQYF	TGTGCCAGCAGCTTGAGCGGGGCCCGCTTCTACGAGCAGTACTTC
TRBV7-3	-	TRBJ1-2	-	CASSSGGAAGGYTF	TGTGCCAGCAGCTCGGGCGGGGCTGCTGGGGGCTACACCTTC
TRBV6-4	-	TRBJ2-1	-	CASSTLTSPNYNEQFF	TGTGCCAGCAGCACGCTGACTAGTCCCAACTACAATGAGCAGTTCTTC
TRBV6-1	TRBD1	TRBJ1-1	-	CASSEVTGATEAFF	TGTGCCAGCAGTGAAGTGACAGGGGCAACTGAAGCTTTCTTT
TRBV4-1	TRBD1	TRBJ1-4	-	CASSLGTANEKLFF	TGCGCCAGCAGCCTCGGGACAGCGAATGAAAAACTGTTTTTT
TRBV11-2	-	TRBJ2-3	-	CASRGLKSTDTQYF	TGTGCCAGCAGGGGCCTAAAGAGCACAGATACGCAGTATTTT
TRBV7-2	-	TRBJ2-1	once	CASSNPTGSYNEQFF	TGTGCCAGCAGCAACCCTACAGGCTCCTACAATGAGCAGTTCTTC
TRBV9	-	TRBJ1-1	-	CASSEVGVLNTEAFF	TGTGCCAGCAGCGAGGTAGGGGTGCTGAACACTGAAGCTTTCTTT
TRBV4-1	-	TRBJ1-2	-	CASSFFTGPNYGYTF	TGCGCCAGCAGCTTCTTTACAGGGCCCAACTATGGCTACACCTTC
TRBV7-8	TRBD1	TRBJ2-2	-	CASSSSRQGVGELFF	TGTGCCAGCAGTTCCAGTCGACAGGGGGTCGGGGAGCTGTTTTTT
TRBV29-1	-	TRBJ2-2	-	CSGGRGGQYTGELFF	TGCAGCGGCGGCCGAGGTGGACAGTACACCGGGGAGCTGTTTTTT
TRBV7-6	-	TRBJ1-3	-	CASSSGEGSGNTIYF	TGTGCCAGCAGCTCAGGGGAGGGGTCTGGAAACACCATATATTTT
TRBV13	-	TRBJ1-1	-	CASSLGGAWTEAFF	TGTGCCAGCAGCTTAGGGGGGGCATGGACTGAAGCTTTCTTT
TRBV11-2	-	TRBJ1-2	-	CASSPPLTGRSYGYTF	TGTGCCAGCAGCCCCCCCCTCACGGGAAGGTCCTATGGCTACACCTTC
TRBV18	-	TRBJ2-7	-	CASSPEQGGRYEQYF	TGTGCCAGCTCACCAGAACAGGGAGGGAGGTACGAGCAGTACTTC
TRBV6-5	TRBD1	TRBJ2-7	-	CASSQRDRGSYEQYF	TGTGCCAGCAGTCAGAGGGACAGGGGCTCCTACGAGCAGTACTTC
TRBV30	-	TRBJ1-1	-	CARVSTAEAFF	TGTGCCCGAGTATCTACCGCTGAAGCTTTCTTT
TRBV11-3	-	TRBJ2-3	-	CASSLHSSTDTQYF	TGTGCCAGCAGCTTACACTCTAGCACAGATACGCAGTATTTT
TRBV19	-	TRBJ1-6	-	CASSPRDIRSPLHF	TGTGCCAGTAGTCCTCGGGACATCCGTTCACCCCTCCACTTT
TRBV5-6	-	TRBJ1-5	-	CASSLFGQSYQPQHF	TGTGCCAGCAGCTTGTTTGGGCAGTCTTATCAGCCCCAGCATTTT
TRBV12-3/TRBV12-4	-	TRBJ2-6	few	CASSVAGANVLTF	TGTGCCAGCAGCGTCGCTGGGGCCAACGTCCTGACTTTC
TRBV6-6	TRBD1	TRBJ2-2	-	CASTLKMGQGAGELFF	TGTGCCAGCACTCTGAAGATGGGACAGGGTGCCGGGGAGCTGTTTTTT
TRBV12-5	-	TRBJ1-1	-	CASGSRGILTLGERDTEAFF	TGTGCTAGTGGTTCAAGGGGGATCTTAACTTTAGGCGAACGTGACACTGAAGCTTTCTTT
TRBV11-3	-	TRBJ2-3	-	CASSLGTVDTQYF	TGTGCCAGCAGCTTAGGCACAGTGGATACGCAGTATTTT
TRBV29-1	TRBD1	TRBJ1-1	few	CSARDSDTEAFF	TGCAGCGCCCGGGACAGCGACACTGAAGCTTTCTTT
TRBV7-3	TRBD1	TRBJ1-3	once	CASSCRDRDRSGNTIYF	TGTGCCAGCAGCTGCCGAGATCGGGACAGAAGTGGAAACACCATATATTTT
TRBV5-4	-	TRBJ1-6	-	CASSFDRLYNSPLHF	TGTGCCAGCAGCTTCGACAGGCTCTATAATTCACCCCTCCACTTT
TRBV12-3/TRBV12-4	-	TRBJ1-5	-	CASVRGTYQPQHF	TGTGCCAGCGTCCGGGGTACATATCAGCCCCAGCATTTT